These 31 T cell receptor beta chains originate from one sample sequenced in a study of shared clonotypes between healthy human individuals. The protocol was immunoSEQ multiplex PCR, while the TCRdb copy is restricted to in-frame clones and leaves out a portion. The sample includes approximately 1.1 million clones, about four fifths of them seen just once. Sequences were obtained from memory CD4+ T cells from PBMCs. Subset defined: CD45RA-negative fraction. Every receptor here comes from a man aged 18-30 years in good health. Some clones in this sample may be carry-over from other donors' samples.

The chain recombines TRBV19 with TRBJ1-1, with D unclear. Looked up from germline, CDR1 is LNHDA and CDR2 is SQIVND (reference sequence). Between the trimmed V and J ends, which lost 6 bases and 4 bases, there was a span of 18 bases. This CDR3 is 15 amino acids long. The CDR3 here is CASRLIGRPSTEAFF. The CDR3 DNA sequence: TGTGCCAGTAGACTCATCGGCAGGCCGTCCACTGAAGCTTTCTTT.

The rearrangement joins TRBV9 to TRBJ2-7; 14 nucleotides align to TRBD2. This CDR3 spans 14 amino acids. Germline values: CDR1 SGDLS, CDR2 YYNGEE. Unmatched junction bases numbered 4, after V lost 4 bases and J lost 7 bases. This CDR3 is CASSPRTSGREQYF. The CDR3 nucleotides are TGTGCCAGCAGCCCCCGGACTAGCGGGAGGGAGCAGTACTTC.

V is TRBV14 and J is TRBJ2-7, with 7 bases aligning to TRBD1. This CDR3 has 15 residues. Germline lookup yields CDR1 SGHDN and CDR2 FVKESK. V lost 0 bases to trimming and J lost 4 bases; unmatched junction nucleotides: 6. The CDR3 DNA is TGTGCCAGCAGCCAAGATTGGCAGGGGGTGTACGAGCAGTACTTC. Protein: CASSQDWQGVYEQYF.

V usage is TRBV6-5 and J usage is TRBJ2-7, with TRBD1 matching over 7 bases. Trimming cost V 6 bases and J 0 bases; bases outside gene matches: 8. The CDR3 sequence is 15 residues long. Germline CDR1 reads MNHEY; CDR2 reads SVGAGI. The CDR3 here is CASRADRVSSYEQYF. In DNA, the CDR3 is TGTGCCAGCAGGGCCGACAGGGTGAGCTCCTACGAGCAGTACTTC.

The V gene is TRBV4-3, the J gene TRBJ1-1, with D unresolved. The V gene lost 0 bases and the J gene lost 8 bases, with 16 bases spanning the gap. The CDR3 is 15 residues long. Germline CDR1 LGHNA, CDR2 YSLEER. CDR3 DNA sequence: TGCGCCAGCAGCCAAGAACTCCAGGTCCTAGGGGAAGCTTTCTTT. Amino acids: CASSQELQVLGEAFF.

The rearrangement joins TRBV5-6 to TRBJ2-3, with a weak D call TRBD2 (5 bases). V shed 4 bases and J shed 5 bases, with 14 bases lying between them. Per the germline V gene, CDR1 is SGHDT and CDR2 is YYEEEE. The CDR3 is made up of 14 amino acids. CDR3 in DNA: TGTGCCAGCAGCAGCCCCGACGCGGGAGATACGCAGTATTTT. Its translation is CASSSPDAGDTQYF.

Points on this clone: Different DNA sequences within this sample yield the same CDR3. The chain has TRBV28 and TRBJ1-3; D possibly corresponds to TRBD1 (5 bases). V lost 5 bases and J lost 2, with 16 bases in between. There are 16 residues in the CDR3. Germline V gene lookup returns CDR1 MDHEN and CDR2 SYDVKM. In DNA form, the CDR3 reads TGTGCCAGCAGTCCTCCGGGGCGAACTCCTGGAAACACCATATATTTT. Translated: CASSPPGRTPGNTIYF.

The chain joins TRBV7-3 to TRBJ1-2; D perhaps matches TRBD1 (6 bases). The CDR3 runs 14 residues. Germline V lookup: CDR1 SGHTA, CDR2 FQGTGA. Trimming stripped 1 base from V and 4 bases from J, with 10 bases between. The CDR3 coding sequence is TGTGCCAGCAGCTTAATCCCAGGGGTCTATGGCTACACCTTC. Residues: CASSLIPGVYGYTF.

The chain uses TRBV30 and TRBJ1-1, with D uncertain. CDR1 and CDR2 (germline): GTSNPN, SVGIG (reference sequence). The V gene lost 2 bases and the J gene lost 1 base, with 5 bases spanning the gap. CDR3 length: 12 residues. CDR3 coding DNA: TGTGCCTGGAGTTCCGGGAACACTGAAGCTTTCTTT. This translates into CAWSSGNTEAFF.

The genes are TRBV5-4 and TRBJ2-3; D possibly matches TRBD1 or TRBD2 (5 bases each). Looked up from germline, CDR1 is SGHNT and CDR2 is YYREEE (reference sequence). This CDR3 is 15 amino acids long. The V and J ends lost 4 bases and 3 bases respectively, with 15 bases between them. The CDR3 loop reads CASSRRMGVTDTQYF. The CDR3 coding sequence is TGTGCCAGCAGCCGGAGGATGGGGGTAACAGATACGCAGTATTTT. The full variable domain, its missing parts supplied by reference TRBV5-4 and TRBJ2-3, is ETGVTQSPTHLIKTRGQQVTLRCSSQSGHNTVSWYQQALGQGPQFIFQYYREEENGRGNFPPRFSGLQFPNYSSELNVNALELDDSALYLCASSRRMGVTDTQYFGPGTRLTVL.

The chain employs TRBV7-8 and TRBJ2-7, with a possible D match to TRBD2 (6 bases). V lost 5 bases, J lost 3 bases, and 14 bases lay in between. The CDR3 sequence is 14 residues long. Per the germline V gene, CDR1 is SGHVS and CDR2 is FQNEAQ. The CDR3 spells CASSQRDSYYEQYF. CDR3 in DNA: TGTGCCAGCAGCCAAAGGGACTCCTACTACGAGCAGTACTTC.

The genes are TRBV4-1 and TRBJ1-2, with D possibly TRBD1 on 6 matching bases. Trimming left V 3 bases short and J 4 bases short, with 12 bases between. The germline V gene encodes CDR1 MGHRA and CDR2 YSYEKL. The CDR3 length is 14 residues. The CDR3 here is CASSQEGRGYGYTF. CDR3 DNA sequence: TGCGCCAGCAGCCAGGAGGGCAGGGGCTATGGCTACACCTTC.

This clone turned up a few times. The identical CDR3 is also encoded by other nucleotide sequences in the sample. V gene TRBV11-2 combines with J gene TRBJ2-5; D remains ambiguous. V lost 1 base and J lost 4, with 10 bases in between. Germline lookup yields CDR1 SGHAT and CDR2 FQNNGV. The CDR3 loop spans 14 amino acids. The CDR3 DNA follows: TGTGCCAGCAGCTTAGGACCGTCCGGAGAGACCCAGTACTTC. Its translation is CASSLGPSGETQYF.

CDR3 region: CAISGRGAEDGYTF. The CDR3 nucleotides read TGTGCCATCAGTGGCCGGGGGGCAGAGGATGGCTACACCTTC. The gene calls are TRBV10-3 and TRBJ1-2, with a weak D call TRBD1 (6 bases). Germline CDR1 and CDR2: ENHRY and SYGVKD. Trimming left V 4 bases short and J 6 bases short, with 15 bases between. This CDR3 is 14 amino acids long.

This clone was observed a single time. The V gene is TRBV10-3, the J gene TRBJ2-2; no definite D call. Germline V gene data show CDR1 as ENHRY and CDR2 as SYGVKD. Trimming cost V 4 bases and J 4 bases, with 13 bases left between them. The CDR3 loop spans 15 amino acids. CDR3 DNA: TGTGCCATCAGTGGGCAGGTCACTGGCACCGGGGAGCTGTTTTTT. This sequence encodes CAISGQVTGTGELFF.

This clone turned up a few times. J is TRBJ1-1 and V is TRBV7-2; 9 bases are shared with TRBD1. Per the germline V gene, CDR1 is SGHTA and CDR2 is FQGNSA. The CDR3 runs to 15 residues. Losses at the gene ends were 4 bases for V and 4 bases for J; bases not matched to a gene: 7. The CDR3 DNA follows: TGTGCCAGCAGCTGGGACAGGGATTTGGGCACTGAAGCTTTCTTT. Protein product: CASSWDRDLGTEAFF. The complete variable domain, with remaining parts taken from reference TRBV7-2 and TRBJ1-1, reads GAGVSQSPSNKVTEKGKDVELRCDPISGHTALYWYRQSLGQGLEFLIYFQGNSAPDKSGLPSDRFSAERTGGSVSTLTIQRTQQEDSAVYLCASSWDRDLGTEAFFGQGTRLTVV.

As DNA, the CDR3 is TGCGCCTCCTACCCCGGCGGGACGAACACTGAAGCTTTCTTT. Translating it yields CASYPGGTNTEAFF. The chain carries TRBV5-1 and TRBJ1-1; a possible D gene is TRBD1 (5 bases). Germline CDR1 and CDR2: SGHRS and YFSETQ. This CDR3 has 14 amino acids. V was pared by 10 bases and J by 1 base, with 17 bases between.

The table lists this clone with a count of one. The CDR3 DNA sequence: TGTGCCAGCAGTAGGGAAAATGAAAAACTGTTTTTT. Its translation is CASSRENEKLFF. The chain combines TRBV2 with TRBJ1-4; D ambiguous. The V end was cut by 5 bases, the J end by 5 bases, with 6 bases between. The CDR3 is 12 residues long. The germline gives CDR1 SNHLY, CDR2 FYNNEI.

This clone was recorded many times. The chain is built from TRBV2 and TRBJ2-5; D call uncertain. Germline CDR1 and CDR2: SNHLY and FYNNEI. The CDR3 has 12 amino acids. The V and J ends lost 5 bases and 4 bases respectively, with 8 bases between them. DNA of the CDR3: TGTGCCAGCAGTTTGCGTCGAGAGACCCAGTACTTC. It specifies CASSLRRETQYF.

With regard to this clone: The sample has other DNA sequences that encode this CDR3 too. The genes are TRBV5-1 and TRBJ2-2, with 9 bases lining up with TRBD2. Looked up from germline, CDR1 is SGHRS and CDR2 is YFSETQ. There are 15 residues in the CDR3. V was clipped by 0 bases and J by 6 bases; unmatched bases: 3. Here the CDR3 DNA reads TGCGCCAGCAGCTTGGGCCTAGCGGGGCCCGGGGAGCTGTTTTTT. Its translation is CASSLGLAGPGELFF.

This clone has only a few counts. V gene TRBV5-1 combines with J gene TRBJ2-5; 13 nucleotides match TRBD2. Germline V gives CDR1 SGHRS, CDR2 YFSETQ. The CDR3 has 16 amino acids. The V segment lost 6 bases and the J segment 6 bases; nucleotides outside the gene matches: 11. The CDR3 DNA follows: TGCGCCAGCACCGGCGGGGGACTAGCGGGATCTCAGACCCAGTACTTC. Encoded protein: CASTGGGLAGSQTQYF.

The V and J genes are TRBV28 and TRBJ2-5; perhaps TRBD2 as D (7 bases). The CDR3 has 15 residues. Trimming removed 7 bases at V and 5 bases at J, with 20 bases between. Germline V gene lookup returns CDR1 MDHEN and CDR2 SYDVKM. The CDR3 DNA sequence: TGTGCCAGCATCCCCAGGGGAGGGTACAGGGAGACCCAGTACTTC. Encoded protein: CASIPRGGYRETQYF.

This clone appeared many times. The V call is TRBV5-1, the J call TRBJ1-2; 12 bases line up with TRBD1. Per germline, CDR1 SGHRS and CDR2 YFSETQ. The CDR3 extends over 17 amino acids. V was clipped by 4 bases and J by 8 bases; unmatched bases: 15. The CDR3 region is CASSDGTGGSLLGGYTF. The CDR3 region has the DNA TGCGCCAGCAGCGACGGGACAGGGGGCTCATTACTGGGAGGCTACACCTTC.

The chain joins TRBV6-5 to TRBJ1-1, with unresolved D. The CDR3 is made up of 13 amino acids. From germline, CDR1 is MNHEY and CDR2 SVGAGI. Trimming cost V 10 bases and J 2 bases, with 14 bases left between them. The CDR3 loop is CATTTNTNTEAFF. The CDR3 DNA reads TGTGCCACCACGACGAACACCAACACTGAAGCTTTCTTT.

CDR3 amino acids: CASSLWGASSYEQYF. CDR3 nucleotides: TGTGCCAGCAGTTTATGGGGGGCGAGCTCCTACGAGCAGTACTTC. The rearrangement uses TRBV28 and TRBJ2-7; D might be TRBD1 (6 bases). Trimming left V 0 bases short and J 0 bases short, with 9 bases between. This CDR3 comprises 15 residues. CDR1 is MDHEN, CDR2 SYDVKM, per germline.

V is TRBV7-2 and J is TRBJ2-1; TRBD2 matches at 8 bases. The trim removed 5 bases at V and 8 bases at J, leaving 17 bases unmatched. The CDR3 covers 17 residues. Looked up from germline, CDR1 is SGHTA and CDR2 is FQGNSA. CDR3 amino acids: CASSPAHGTRVIHEQFF. CDR3 coding DNA: TGTGCCAGCAGCCCAGCCCACGGGACTAGGGTTATCCATGAGCAGTTCTTC. The full variable domain, with the rest looked up from reference TRBV7-2 and TRBJ2-1, is GAGVSQSPSNKVTEKGKDVELRCDPISGHTALYWYRQSLGQGLEFLIYFQGNSAPDKSGLPSDRFSAERTGGSVSTLTIQRTQQEDSAVYLCASSPAHGTRVIHEQFFGPGTRLTVL.

The chain has TRBV5-8 and TRBJ2-7; TRBD2 agrees at 7 bases. J lost 6 bases, V lost 0 bases, and 3 bases had no gene match. Germline V gives CDR1 SGHTS, CDR2 YDEGEE. This CDR3 comprises 13 residues. The CDR3 protein is CASSLGGRGEQYF. In DNA, the CDR3 is TGTGCCAGCAGCTTGGGTGGGAGGGGCGAGCAGTACTTC.

This chain uses TRBV27 with TRBJ2-7; D is unclear. V lost 3 bases and J lost 4, with 16 bases in between. The CDR3 totals 15 residues. Looked up from germline, CDR1 is MNHEY and CDR2 is SMNVEV (reference sequence). In nucleotides, the CDR3 is TGTGCCAGCAGTTTCTCGTGGGTCCTATCGTACGAGCAGTACTTC. It specifies CASSFSWVLSYEQYF.

This clone is a singleton in its sample. This chain connects TRBV19 to TRBJ1-2, with no clear D. CDR3 length: 11 residues. The germline V and J ends were trimmed by 9 bases and 2 bases, with 7 bases remaining between them. The germline gives CDR1 LNHDA, CDR2 SQIVND (reference sequence). The CDR3 bases are TGTGCCAGCCGGAAAAACTATGGCTACACCTTC. This codes for CASRKNYGYTF.

The chain combines TRBV7-2 with TRBJ2-1, with D hard to call. This CDR3 spans 13 amino acids. CDR1 and CDR2 (germline): SGHTA, FQGNSA. V was cut by 7 bases and J by 4 bases, with 11 bases left in between. The CDR3 protein is CASIPDRYNEQFF. Here the CDR3 DNA reads TGTGCCAGCATCCCCGACCGTTACAATGAGCAGTTCTTC.

Only one count was recorded for this clone. This chain's CDR3 is CASSSELSGANVLTF. CDR3 in DNA: TGTGCCAGCAGCTCCGAGCTCTCTGGGGCCAACGTCCTGACTTTC. The J gene is TRBJ2-6, the V gene TRBV7-3; D gene ambiguous. The V end was cut by 4 bases, the J end by 0 bases, with 7 bases between. The germline V gene encodes CDR1 SGHTA and CDR2 FQGTGA. This CDR3 contains 15 residues.